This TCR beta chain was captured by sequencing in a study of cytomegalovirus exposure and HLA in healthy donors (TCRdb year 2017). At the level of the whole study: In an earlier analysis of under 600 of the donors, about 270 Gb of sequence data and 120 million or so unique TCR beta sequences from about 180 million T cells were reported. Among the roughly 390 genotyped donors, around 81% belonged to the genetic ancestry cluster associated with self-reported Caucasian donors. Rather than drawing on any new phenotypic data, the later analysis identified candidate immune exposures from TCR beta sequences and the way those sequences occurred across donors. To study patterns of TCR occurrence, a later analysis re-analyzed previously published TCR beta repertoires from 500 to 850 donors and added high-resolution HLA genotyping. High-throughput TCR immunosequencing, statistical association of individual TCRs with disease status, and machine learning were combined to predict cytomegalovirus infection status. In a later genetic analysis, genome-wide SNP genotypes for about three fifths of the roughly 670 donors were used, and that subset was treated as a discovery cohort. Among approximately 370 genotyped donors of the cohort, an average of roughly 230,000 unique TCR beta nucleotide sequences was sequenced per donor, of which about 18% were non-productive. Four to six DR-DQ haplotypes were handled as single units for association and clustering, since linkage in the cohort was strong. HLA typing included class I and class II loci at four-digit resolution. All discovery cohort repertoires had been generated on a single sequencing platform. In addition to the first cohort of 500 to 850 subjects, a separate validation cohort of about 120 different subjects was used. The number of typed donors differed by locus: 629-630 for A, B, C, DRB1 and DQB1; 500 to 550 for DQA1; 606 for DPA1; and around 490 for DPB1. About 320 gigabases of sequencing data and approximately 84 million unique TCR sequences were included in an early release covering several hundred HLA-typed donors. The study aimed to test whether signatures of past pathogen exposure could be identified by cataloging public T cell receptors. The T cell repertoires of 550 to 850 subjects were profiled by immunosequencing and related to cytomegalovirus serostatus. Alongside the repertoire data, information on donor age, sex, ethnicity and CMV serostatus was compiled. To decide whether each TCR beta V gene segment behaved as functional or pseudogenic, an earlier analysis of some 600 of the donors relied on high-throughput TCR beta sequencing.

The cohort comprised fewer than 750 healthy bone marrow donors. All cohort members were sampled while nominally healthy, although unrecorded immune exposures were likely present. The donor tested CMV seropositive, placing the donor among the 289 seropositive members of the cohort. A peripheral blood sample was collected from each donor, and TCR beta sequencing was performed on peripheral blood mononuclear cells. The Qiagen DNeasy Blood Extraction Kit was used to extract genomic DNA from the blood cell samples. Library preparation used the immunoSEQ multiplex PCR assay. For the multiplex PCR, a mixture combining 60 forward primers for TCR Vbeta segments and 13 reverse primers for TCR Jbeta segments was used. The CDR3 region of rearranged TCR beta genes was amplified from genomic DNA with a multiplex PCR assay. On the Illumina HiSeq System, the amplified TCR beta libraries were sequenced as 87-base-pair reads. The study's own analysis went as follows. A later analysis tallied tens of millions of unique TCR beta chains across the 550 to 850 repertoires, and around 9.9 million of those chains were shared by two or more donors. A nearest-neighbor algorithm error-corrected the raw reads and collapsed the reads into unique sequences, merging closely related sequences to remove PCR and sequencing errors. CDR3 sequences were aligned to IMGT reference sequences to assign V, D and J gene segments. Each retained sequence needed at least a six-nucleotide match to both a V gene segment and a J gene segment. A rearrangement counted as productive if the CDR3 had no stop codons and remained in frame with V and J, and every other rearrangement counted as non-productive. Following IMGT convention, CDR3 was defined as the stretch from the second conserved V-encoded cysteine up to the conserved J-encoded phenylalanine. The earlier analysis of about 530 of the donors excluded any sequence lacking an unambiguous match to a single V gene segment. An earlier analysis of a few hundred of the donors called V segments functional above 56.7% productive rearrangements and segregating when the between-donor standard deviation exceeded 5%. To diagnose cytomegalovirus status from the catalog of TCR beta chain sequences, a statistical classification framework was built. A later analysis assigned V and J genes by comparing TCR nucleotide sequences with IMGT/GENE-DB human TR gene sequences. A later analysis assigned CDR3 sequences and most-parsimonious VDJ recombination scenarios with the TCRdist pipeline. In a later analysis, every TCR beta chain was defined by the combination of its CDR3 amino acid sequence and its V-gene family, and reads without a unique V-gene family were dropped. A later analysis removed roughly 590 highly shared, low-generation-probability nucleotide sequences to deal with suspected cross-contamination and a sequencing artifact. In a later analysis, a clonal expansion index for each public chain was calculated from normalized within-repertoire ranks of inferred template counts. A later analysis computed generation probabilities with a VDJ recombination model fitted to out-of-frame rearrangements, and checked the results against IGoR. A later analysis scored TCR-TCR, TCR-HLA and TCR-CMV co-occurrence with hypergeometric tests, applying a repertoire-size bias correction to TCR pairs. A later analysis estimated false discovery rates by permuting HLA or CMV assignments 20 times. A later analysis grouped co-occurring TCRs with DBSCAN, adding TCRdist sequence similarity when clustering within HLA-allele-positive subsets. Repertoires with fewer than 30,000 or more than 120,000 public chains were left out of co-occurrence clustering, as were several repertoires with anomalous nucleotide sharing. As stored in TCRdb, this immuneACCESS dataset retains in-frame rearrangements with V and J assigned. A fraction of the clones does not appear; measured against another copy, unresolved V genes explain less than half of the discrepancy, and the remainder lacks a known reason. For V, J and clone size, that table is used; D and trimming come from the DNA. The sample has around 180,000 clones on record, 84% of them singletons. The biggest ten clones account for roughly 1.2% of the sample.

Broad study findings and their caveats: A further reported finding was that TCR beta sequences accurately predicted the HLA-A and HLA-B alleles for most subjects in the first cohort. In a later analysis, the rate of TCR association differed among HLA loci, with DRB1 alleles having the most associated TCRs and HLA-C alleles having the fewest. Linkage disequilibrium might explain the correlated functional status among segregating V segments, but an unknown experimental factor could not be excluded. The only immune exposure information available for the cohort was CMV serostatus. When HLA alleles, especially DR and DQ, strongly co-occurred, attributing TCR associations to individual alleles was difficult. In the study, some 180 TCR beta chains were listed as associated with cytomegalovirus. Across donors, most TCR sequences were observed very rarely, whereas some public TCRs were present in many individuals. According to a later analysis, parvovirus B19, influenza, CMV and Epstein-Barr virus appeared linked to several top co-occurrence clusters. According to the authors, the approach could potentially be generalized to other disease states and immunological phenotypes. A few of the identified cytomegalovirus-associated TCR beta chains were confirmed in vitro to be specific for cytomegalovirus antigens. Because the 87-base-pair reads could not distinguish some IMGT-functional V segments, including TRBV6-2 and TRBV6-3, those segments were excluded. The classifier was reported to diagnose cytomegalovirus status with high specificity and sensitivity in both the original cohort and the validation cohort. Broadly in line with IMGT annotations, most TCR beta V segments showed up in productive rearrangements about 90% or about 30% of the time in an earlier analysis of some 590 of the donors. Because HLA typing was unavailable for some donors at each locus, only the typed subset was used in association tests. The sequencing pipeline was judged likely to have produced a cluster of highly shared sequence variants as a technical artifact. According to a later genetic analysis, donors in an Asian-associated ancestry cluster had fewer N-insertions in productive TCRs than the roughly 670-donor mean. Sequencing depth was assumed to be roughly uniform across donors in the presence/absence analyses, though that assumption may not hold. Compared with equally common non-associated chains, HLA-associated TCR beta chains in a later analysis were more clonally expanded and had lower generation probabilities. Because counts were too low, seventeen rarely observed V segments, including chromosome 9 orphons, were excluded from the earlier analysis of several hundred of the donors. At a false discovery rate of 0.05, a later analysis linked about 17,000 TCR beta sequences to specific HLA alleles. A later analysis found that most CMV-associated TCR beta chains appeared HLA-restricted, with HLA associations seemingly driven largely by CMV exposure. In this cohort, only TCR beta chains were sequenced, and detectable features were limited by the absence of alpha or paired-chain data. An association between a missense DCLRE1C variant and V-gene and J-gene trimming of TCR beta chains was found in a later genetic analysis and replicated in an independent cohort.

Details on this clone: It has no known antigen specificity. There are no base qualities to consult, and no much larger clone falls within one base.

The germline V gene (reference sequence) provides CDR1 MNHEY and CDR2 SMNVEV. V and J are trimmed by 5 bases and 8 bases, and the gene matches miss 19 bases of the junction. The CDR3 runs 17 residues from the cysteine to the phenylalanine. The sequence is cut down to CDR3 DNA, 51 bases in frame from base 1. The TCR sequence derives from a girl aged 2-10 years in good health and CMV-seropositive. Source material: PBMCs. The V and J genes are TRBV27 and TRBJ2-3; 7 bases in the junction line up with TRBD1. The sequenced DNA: TGTGCCAGCAGTCCGGAAACCGGGACAGAGTCCCTCCTTACGCAGTATTTT. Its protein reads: CASSPETGTESLLTQYF.